Below, 30 T cell receptor beta chains from the same sample are listed, as sequenced in a study of cytomegalovirus exposure and HLA in healthy donors. PCR involved 60 Vbeta and 13 Jbeta primers. The assay was immunoSEQ multiplex PCR, and TCRdb's table has in-frame clones only and misses some. The sample yields over 150,000 clones, 70% to 90% seen once. Sequences were obtained from PBMCs. All receptors come from a woman in her thirties in good health and CMV-seronegative.

The V call is TRBV9, the J call TRBJ2-3, with unresolved D. The V and J ends lost 4 bases and 2 bases respectively, with 11 bases between them. CDR1 is SGDLS, CDR2 YYNGEE, per germline. This CDR3 has 14 amino acids. CDR3 sequence (DNA): TGTGCCAGCAGCCCCTCGGTCGTCACAGATACGCAGTATTTT. Translation: CASSPSVVTDTQYF.

The V call is TRBV9, the J call TRBJ1-6; possible D gene TRBD1, 5 bases. The CDR3 contains 14 residues. Germline V gene lookup returns CDR1 SGDLS and CDR2 YYNGEE. The V gene lost 4 bases and the J gene lost 6 bases, with 11 bases spanning the gap. The CDR3 DNA reads TGTGCCAGCAGCCTAGGGACTGGTAATTCACCCCTCCACTTT. Residues: CASSLGTGNSPLHF.

The genes are TRBV6-1 and TRBJ2-5; tentative D call: TRBD2 (6 bases). The germline V gene has CDR1 MNHNS and CDR2 SASEGT. V was cut by 2 bases and J by 7 bases, with 11 bases left in between. The CDR3 sequence is 13 residues long. The CDR3 DNA follows: TGTGCCAGCAGTGAAATAAACGGGGGGACCCAGTACTTC. The encoded protein is CASSEINGGTQYF.

The J gene is TRBJ2-7, the V gene TRBV19; 10 positions agree with TRBD1. CDR1 LNHDA and CDR2 SQIVND come from the germline V gene (reference sequence). Trimming took 5 bases from V and 2 from J; bases not matched to a gene: 6. The CDR3 is 15 amino acids. The CDR3, as DNA: TGTGCCAGTAGTCTTCGACAGGGGGCTACCTACGAGCAGTACTTC. As protein: CASSLRQGATYEQYF.

The chain uses TRBV28 and TRBJ1-1; the match to TRBD1 covers 10 bases. Per the germline V gene, CDR1 is MDHEN and CDR2 is SYDVKM. The V segment lost 2 bases and the J segment 5 bases; nucleotides outside the gene matches: 5. The CDR3 runs 15 residues. Here the CDR3 reads CASSLIGQGVTEAFF. DNA of the CDR3: TGTGCCAGCAGTTTAATAGGACAGGGGGTAACTGAAGCTTTCTTT. The entire variable domain, with the rest obtained from reference TRBV28 and TRBJ1-1, is as follows: DVKVTQSSRYLVKRTGEKVFLECVQDMDHENMFWYRQDPGLGLRLIYFSYDVKMKEKGDIPEGYSVSREKKERFSLILESASTNQTSMYLCASSLIGQGVTEAFFGQGTRLTVV.

The chain uses TRBV19 and TRBJ2-7; tentative D call: TRBD1 (6 bases). Germline V gives CDR1 LNHDA, CDR2 SQIVND (reference sequence). V lost 0 bases, J lost 4 bases, and 13 bases lay in between. This CDR3 has 15 residues. CDR3 sequence (DNA): TGTGCCAGTAGTATAGATCTCGGCAGGGGTTACGAGCAGTACTTC. The encoded protein is CASSIDLGRGYEQYF.

This clone was found once. CDR3 sequence (DNA): TGTGCCAGCAGCCTCCGGGCTCCGGCGGGCAATGAGCAGTTCTTC. It encodes CASSLRAPAGNEQFF. The rearrangement joins TRBV28 to TRBJ2-1; maybe TRBD2 (5 bases). This CDR3 has 15 residues. Germline V gene lookup returns CDR1 MDHEN and CDR2 SYDVKM. Trimming took off 6 bases at V and 6 bases at J, with 18 bases between the two ends.

The table lists this clone with a few counts. This rearrangement joins TRBV6-5 to TRBJ2-1, with 7 bases fitting TRBD2. Losses at the gene ends were 2 bases for V and 6 bases for J; bases not matched to a gene: 7. The germline CDR1 and CDR2 sequences are MNHEY and SVGAGI. The length of the CDR3 is 15 residues. CDR3 coding DNA: TGTGCCAGCAGTTACCGCCTAGCGGACTCCAATGAGCAGTTCTTC. Protein: CASSYRLADSNEQFF.

The V call is TRBV5-4, the J call TRBJ1-1, with D hard to call. Per germline, CDR1 SGHNT and CDR2 YYREEE (reference sequence). Trimming pared 3 bases from V and 1 base from J, leaving 7 bases between. The CDR3 is 13 residues long. The CDR3 sequence: CASSSGRNTEAFF. For the CDR3, the DNA is TGTGCCAGCAGCTCGGGTAGGAACACTGAAGCTTTCTTT.

V is TRBV6-6 and J is TRBJ1-2; TRBD1 is a possible D gene (6 bases). This CDR3 has 15 residues. From germline, CDR1 is MNHNY and CDR2 SVGAGI (reference sequence). V was cut by 8 bases and J by 4 bases, with 20 bases left in between. Here the CDR3 reads CASALRGGDGYGYTF. The CDR3 region has the DNA TGTGCCAGCGCCCTAAGAGGGGGGGATGGCTATGGCTACACCTTC.

The J gene is TRBJ2-3, the V gene TRBV18; a weak D match, TRBD1 (6 bases). The CDR3 extends over 13 amino acids. Germline V gene lookup returns CDR1 KGHSH and CDR2 LQKENI. The CDR3 DNA reads TGTGCTGCTAGGGGGTCTAGCACAGATACGCAGTATTTT. Amino acid sequence: CAARGSSTDTQYF.

The genes are TRBV27 and TRBJ2-2, with D possibly TRBD2 on 5 matching bases. V was pared by 5 bases and J by 7 bases, with 11 bases between. Germline lookup yields CDR1 MNHEY and CDR2 SMNVEV (reference sequence). This CDR3 region has 13 residues. This chain's CDR3 is CASSIGRDGELFF. DNA of the CDR3: TGTGCCAGCAGTATCGGCCGGGACGGGGAGCTGTTTTTT.

This clone was recorded a few times. The rearrangement links TRBV7-2 to TRBJ1-5; D uncertain. Germline V gives CDR1 SGHTA, CDR2 FQGNSA. This CDR3 spans 15 amino acids. The V and J ends lost 5 bases and 5 bases respectively, with 16 bases between them. This CDR3 is CASSPRPHPDQPQHF. DNA for the CDR3: TGTGCCAGCAGCCCGCGTCCCCACCCCGATCAGCCCCAGCATTTT.

V is TRBV10-2 and J is TRBJ2-5; D is unclear. TRBJ2-7 explains the end of the DNA better; the J call may be wrong. The germline V gene has CDR1 WSHSY and CDR2 SAAADI. This CDR3 has 14 amino acids. Here the CDR3 reads CASLVTINSYEQYF. In DNA, the CDR3 is TGCGCCAGCCTCGTAACCATAAATTCCTACGAGCAGTACTTC.

The chain uses TRBV14 and TRBJ2-3; 11 bases are shared with TRBD2. Germline assignment: CDR1 SGHDN and CDR2 FVKESK. The CDR3 runs 16 residues. Trimming took 0 bases from V and 3 from J; bases not matched to a gene: 2. This chain's CDR3 is CASSQDSGRGTDTQYF. The CDR3 DNA sequence: TGTGCCAGCAGCCAAGATAGCGGGAGGGGGACAGATACGCAGTATTTT.

The sample holds one count of this clone. The conserved final phenylalanine or tryptophan is absent from the CDR3, which likely points to a read error. The chain is built from TRBV2 and TRBJ1-1; 8 bases align to TRBD1. Germline CDR1 and CDR2: SNHLY and FYNNEI. J was trimmed by 0 bases and V by 10 bases; bases with no gene match: 13. There are 16 residues in the CDR3. The CDR3 reads CATPRTGRIMNTEAFL. The DNA of the CDR3 is TGTGCCACGCCCCGGACAGGGCGAATAATGAACACTGAAGCTTTCCTT.

Written as DNA, the CDR3 is TGTGCCAGCAGCCAGGACAGGGGGTCGGAAAAACTGTTTTTT. Protein product: CASSQDRGSEKLFF. The V call is TRBV7-2, the J call TRBJ1-4; 10 nucleotides align to TRBD1. Per germline, CDR1 SGHTA and CDR2 FQGNSA. V gave up 5 bases and J gave up 8 bases; unmatched junction bases: 5. CDR3 length: 14 residues.

The chain employs TRBV5-1 and TRBJ1-4; D is perhaps TRBD1 (5 bases). Trimming took 4 bases from V and 0 from J, leaving 10 bases between them. This CDR3 is 15 amino acids long. Germline CDR1 SGHRS, CDR2 YFSETQ. CDR3 region: CASSPGHPTNEKLFF. The CDR3 DNA reads as TGCGCCAGCAGCCCAGGACACCCAACTAATGAAAAACTGTTTTTT. The full variable domain, rest sourced from reference TRBV5-1 and TRBJ1-4, is KAGVTQTPRYLIKTRGQQVTLSCSPISGHRSVSWYQQTPGQGLQFLFEYFSETQRNKGNFPGRFSGRQFSNSRSEMNVSTLELGDSALYLCASSPGHPTNEKLFFGSGTQLSVL.

The sample holds one count of this clone. In DNA form, the CDR3 reads TGTGCCAGCAGCTTATCGGGCTCCGGGAGACTGTACCCTCTGGGCTACACCTTC. Translation: CASSLSGSGRLYPLGYTF. The chain recombines TRBV11-2 with TRBJ1-2; no reliable D call. The CDR3 consists of 18 residues. V was cut by 2 bases and J by 8 bases, with 27 bases left in between. Germline-derived CDR1 and CDR2 are SGHAT and FQNNGV.

This clone is a singleton in its sample. The rearrangement joins TRBV5-1 to TRBJ2-2; TRBD1 aligns across 7 bases. The CDR3 length is 16 residues. Losses at the gene ends were 2 bases for V and 6 bases for J; bases not matched to a gene: 10. The V gene's germline CDR1 is SGHRS and CDR2 YFSETQ. CDR3 region: CASSLRQGSFAGELFF. The CDR3 DNA is TGCGCCAGCAGCTTACGACAGGGTAGCTTCGCCGGGGAGCTGTTTTTT.

Note on this clone: This CDR3 is also generated by other DNA sequences in the sample. J is TRBJ2-1 and V is TRBV5-1; D perhaps matches TRBD2 (5 bases). From germline, CDR1 is SGHRS and CDR2 YFSETQ. There are 14 residues in the CDR3. V was shortened by 1 base and J by 2 bases, with 7 bases between the two germline ends. As DNA, the CDR3 is TGCGCCAGCAGCTTGTCGGGGACCTACAATGAGCAGTTCTTC. It codes for CASSLSGTYNEQFF. Using reference TRBV5-1 and TRBJ2-1 for the parts outside the CDR3, the full variable domain is KAGVTQTPRYLIKTRGQQVTLSCSPISGHRSVSWYQQTPGQGLQFLFEYFSETQRNKGNFPGRFSGRQFSNSRSEMNVSTLELGDSALYLCASSLSGTYNEQFFGPGTRLTVL.

This clone appeared a few times. V usage is TRBV10-3 and J usage is TRBJ2-7; D gene unclear. CDR1 is ENHRY and CDR2 is SYGVKD in the germline V gene. V was shortened by 7 bases and J by 3 bases, with 13 bases between the two germline ends. The CDR3 totals 13 residues. The CDR3 spells CAITEQFNYEQYF. The CDR3 coding sequence is TGTGCCATCACCGAACAGTTTAACTACGAGCAGTACTTC.

The chain has TRBV27 and TRBJ2-4; maybe TRBD1 (6 bases). V was cut by 4 bases and J by 8 bases, with 6 bases left in between. CDR1 MNHEY and CDR2 SMNVEV come from the germline V gene (reference sequence). The CDR3 sequence is 11 residues long. The CDR3 DNA reads TGTGCCAGCAGTTCAGGGGACATTCAGTACTTC. Translating it yields CASSSGDIQYF.

V is TRBV29-1 and J is TRBJ2-2, with D possibly matching TRBD1 (6 bases). CDR1 and CDR2 from the germline V gene are SQVTM and ANQGSEA. Trimming took 4 bases from V and 4 from J, leaving 10 bases between them. This CDR3 comprises 13 residues. CDR3: CSVAQGPTGELFF. The CDR3 bases are TGCAGCGTTGCCCAGGGGCCCACCGGGGAGCTGTTTTTT.

The chain has TRBV10-3 and TRBJ1-1; TRBD1 matches 7 bases. Unmatched junction bases numbered 7, after V lost 6 bases and J lost 3 bases. The CDR3 has 14 amino acids. Per the germline V gene, CDR1 is ENHRY and CDR2 is SYGVKD. CDR3 in amino acids: CAISKQGRDTEAFF. The CDR3 nucleotides read TGTGCCATCAGCAAACAGGGGCGGGACACTGAAGCTTTCTTT.

The chain recombines TRBV29-1 with TRBJ2-2; possible D gene TRBD1, 6 bases. Trimming removed 7 bases at V and 6 bases at J, with 9 bases between. This CDR3 has 11 residues. Germline CDR1 reads SQVTM; CDR2 reads ANQGSEA. The CDR3: CSARQAGELFF. The CDR3 coding sequence is TGCAGCGCCAGACAGGCCGGGGAGCTGTTTTTT.

The V gene is TRBV18, the J gene TRBJ1-1, with 9 bases lining up with TRBD1. Trimming cost V 2 bases and J 4 bases; bases outside gene matches: 8. CDR3 length: 16 residues. Germline values: CDR1 KGHSH, CDR2 LQKENI. The CDR3 sequence is CASSPGTGGAGTEAFF. The CDR3, as DNA: TGTGCCAGCTCACCAGGAACAGGGGGCGCGGGCACTGAAGCTTTCTTT.

The chain combines TRBV6-6 with TRBJ2-7; TRBD2 aligns across 7 bases. The germline V gene has CDR1 MNHNY and CDR2 SVGAGI (reference sequence). CDR3 length equals 13 residues. Trimming cost V 6 bases and J 4 bases; bases outside gene matches: 6. The CDR3 sequence: CASSPSGRYEQYF. CDR3 sequence (DNA): TGTGCCAGCAGCCCTAGCGGTCGGTACGAGCAGTACTTC.

The rearrangement links TRBV15 to TRBJ2-1, with 9 bases matching TRBD1. The J segment lost 1 base and the V segment lost 4 bases, leaving 5 bases of the junction unmatched. This CDR3 is built from 16 residues. The germline V gene has CDR1 LNHNV and CDR2 YYDKDF (reference sequence). The CDR3 is CATSIHGTGSYNEQFF. The CDR3 DNA follows: TGTGCCACCAGCATCCACGGGACAGGGTCCTACAATGAGCAGTTCTTC.

This clone was observed a few times. The chain has TRBV18 and TRBJ2-3; TRBD1 aligns across 7 bases. CDR1 is KGHSH and CDR2 is LQKENI in the germline V gene. This CDR3 has 15 residues. Losses at the gene ends were 6 bases for V and 2 bases for J; bases not matched to a gene: 8. The CDR3 DNA sequence: TGTGCCAGCTCCAGCCTAGGGGGCTCCACAGATACGCAGTATTTT. Protein product: CASSSLGGSTDTQYF.